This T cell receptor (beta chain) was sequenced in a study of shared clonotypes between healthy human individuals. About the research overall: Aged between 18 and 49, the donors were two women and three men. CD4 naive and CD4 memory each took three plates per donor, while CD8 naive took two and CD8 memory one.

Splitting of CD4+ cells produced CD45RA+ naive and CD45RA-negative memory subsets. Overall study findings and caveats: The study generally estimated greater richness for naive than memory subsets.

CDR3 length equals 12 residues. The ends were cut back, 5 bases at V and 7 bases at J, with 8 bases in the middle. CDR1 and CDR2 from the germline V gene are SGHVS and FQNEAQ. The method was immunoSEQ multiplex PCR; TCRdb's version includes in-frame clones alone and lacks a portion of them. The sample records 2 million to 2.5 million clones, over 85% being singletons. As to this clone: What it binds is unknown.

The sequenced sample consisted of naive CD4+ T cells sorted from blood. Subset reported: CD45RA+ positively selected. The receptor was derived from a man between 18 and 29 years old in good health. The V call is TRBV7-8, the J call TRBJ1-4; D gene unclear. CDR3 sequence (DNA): TGTGCCAGCAGCCCGTTCGGTGAAAAACTGTTTTTT. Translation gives CASSPFGEKLFF.